Listed below are T cell receptor beta chains from one sample, sequenced in a study of T cell responses to AZD1222 COVID-19 vaccine. Here immunoSEQ multiplex PCR was the method, and the copy in TCRdb shows in-frame clones only, minus some. This sample has some 120,000 clones, with 80% to 90% found just once. The sample consisted of peripheral blood, taken on day 0 of AZD1222 vaccination. All receptors derive from an adult in good health. The CDR3 runs from the conserved cysteine through the conserved F or W. Each record gives: V gene, J gene, CDR3 protein.

TRBV19	TRBJ1-6	CASSRGRGTNSPLHF
TRBV19	TRBJ2-7	CASSTPGNPYEQYF
TRBV9	TRBJ1-2	CASSVETGGNYGYTF
TRBV7-7	TRBJ2-5	CASSLESGFGETQYF
TRBV27	TRBJ2-3	CASSLSGAGLTDTQYF
TRBV30	TRBJ2-7	CAWSVGQDYRYEQYF
TRBV27	TRBJ1-1	CASIRGGWDTEAFF
TRBV5-4	TRBJ1-1	CASSLRLGGQAATEAFF
TRBV7-2	TRBJ2-7	CASSKTSGGASHEQYF
TRBV6-1	TRBJ1-2	CASSELIAGGGYTF
TRBV5-1	TRBJ1-6	CASSLNADNSPLHF
TRBV6-5	TRBJ2-2	CASSYSIRGTGELFF
TRBV4-2	TRBJ1-2	CASSHPADRRGYGYTF
TRBV9	TRBJ2-3	CASSARGGADTQYF
TRBV7-2	TRBJ2-7	CASSLAGGSYEQYF
TRBV29-1	TRBJ1-3	CSVATLGSSGNTIYF
TRBV5-1	TRBJ1-2	CASSTGQGAGGYTF
TRBV30	TRBJ1-1	CAWSVGGHPNTEAFF
TRBV5-1	TRBJ2-7	CASSLPTGSPYEQYF
TRBV4-3	TRBJ2-3	CASSRQAIAGDTQYF
TRBV30	TRBJ1-4	CAWSRPDNEKLFF
TRBV15	TRBJ1-3	CATSRGQGGAGNTIYF